This entry concerns a single T cell receptor beta chain. This receptor's antigen is unknown. It has no much larger one-base neighbor in the sample; base qualities were not kept. The CDR3 spans 15 residues, from the cysteine through the phenylalanine. Just CDR3 DNA is preserved here, 45 bases in frame from base 1. The CDR1 and CDR2 encoded by the germline V gene (reference sequence) are SGHNT and YYREEE. V and J are truncated by 3 bases and 5 bases respectively, leaving an intervening sequence of 18 bases. The sample originates from a study of long-term antiretroviral therapy in people with HIV (dated by TCRdb to the early 2020s). For the wider study: Collection of the earliest samples took place about a decade ahead of the 2015 WHO recommendation for immediate ART, at a time when ART was typically delayed until CD4 counts fell. A retrospective serial study tested whether changes in peripheral blood TRB repertoire composition and diversity were associated with ART initiation and durable HIV suppression. A total of some 210 cryopreserved PBMC samples were contributed to the cohort by 30 adults with confirmed HIV infection, with samples collected serially over a mean of about 6 years (range 1-12). Among the approximately 30 participants with HIV, eleven were female. Test extractions of a monoclonal T-cell line alongside 30 to 35 polyclonal samples showed no cross-contamination during QIAcube processing.

The immunoSEQ hsTCRB v3.0 assay was used at survey level resolution to sequence the TRB variable region. The targeted TRB sequencing depth was roughly 40,000-55,000 T-cell genomes per sample. Pooled TRB libraries were sequenced on an Illumina MiSeq with a v3 150-cycle kit. The authors' pipeline ran thus. Repertoire analysis was run in R within a reproducible Nextflow workflow that covered QC, data transformation and analysis. LymphoSeq2, an R package for exploring AIRR-Seq data, was used to implement custom analyses. A few samples that produced fewer than 5000 total TRB sequences were removed, so approximately 190 HIV repertoires were analyzed. Among the roughly 200 retained HIV repertoires, some 60 were collected before ART initiation and approximately 130 after ART initiation. Each repertoire was downsampled to 5000 TRB nucleotide sequences, and summary statistics were averaged across 100 downsampling iterations. TRB sequences were retained for analysis only if CDR3 regions of at least seven amino acids were present. A Shannon entropy-derived clonality score and the Gini coefficient were used to measure diversity. In repertoire networks, the top 5000 CDR3 amino acid sequences were linked whenever an edit distance of one separated two sequences. For TRB CDR3 amino acid sequences, GLIPH2 was used to predict antigen specificity groups and MHC restriction. To flag known CMV, EBV, HIV or tissue antigen associations, CDR3 amino acid sequences were matched against VDJdb and McPAS-TCR. Pre-ART, post-ART and control groups were compared with Wilcoxon signed-rank tests and Holm-Bonferroni correction. TCRdb obtained this table from immuneACCESS and retained in-frame rearrangements with V and J assigned. These tables miss some clones; where compared with another copy, unresolved V genes account for less than half of the shortfall, and the remainder is unexplained. V and J calls and clone size are given by that table; D and trimming were obtained from the DNA. The sample has about 21,000 clones on record, 87% of them singletons. The ten largest clones take up just over 8% of the sample.

To be included, a participant needed at least one PBMC sample from before ART initiation plus at least two post-ART samples. All participants with HIV were treated in the United States of America. Before DNA extraction, cryopreserved samples of about 1-10 million PBMC were thawed and washed. At the time of the earliest PBMC sample, participants with HIV were aged between about 20 and 54 years. PBMC samples from each participant spanned 1-4 timepoints before ART initiation and 2-8 timepoints after ART initiation, with a median of 7 samples. For every participant, serial HIV viral load, CD4+ T-cell count, ART history and demographic data were obtained. A Qiagen kit on a QIAcube was used to extract genomic DNA from unsorted PBMC, with samples processed in batches of 12. General findings and caveats noted by the study authors: Owing to limited PBMC availability, only the TCR beta chain was sequenced, without alpha chain pairing. CDR3 length ranges in HIV repertoires were narrower than in controls, and network structure suggested an antigen-experienced repertoire with only a slight naive shift after ART. The samples span the years 2004 to 2017, and the ART regimens used may be less effective than current regimens. Because pre-ART samples had limited cell numbers, profiling was done on unsorted PBMC rather than on sorted CD4+ and CD8+ T cells. Inferences about post-ART repertoire changes were limited because no data were available on ART adherence, viral resistance or therapy changes. ART initiation was associated with a significant increase in TRB diversity, but diversity stayed significantly below transplant donor controls even after long-term ART. At every time point, the repertoire was dominated by expanded TRB clones first identified before ART initiation, although this dominance fluctuated and, in many PLHIV, declined after ART.

Sequenced material: unsorted PBMCs, taken 0.2 years before starting antiretroviral therapy. The chain is assembled from TRBV5-4 and TRBJ2-7; the D gene is perhaps TRBD1 or TRBD2, each of them matching over 5 bases. The TCR sequence derives from a man between 18 and 35 years old with HIV. The DNA sequence is TGTGCCAGCAGCTATCTTGGGACCAGTGAAGACGAGCAGTACTTC. The translation is CASSYLGTSEDEQYF.